This TCR beta chain originates from a study of monozygotic twins with inflammatory bowel disease. Turning to this clonotype: Its antigen remains unknown.

TCRdb re-called the 5' RACE reads and catalogs CDR3 proteins one per entry, DNA excluded. In all, the sample yields approximately 340,000 distinct CDR3 sequences. From germline, CDR1 is SQVTM and CDR2 ANQGSEA. The CDR3 loop spans 15 amino acids. Notes on the study in general: Researchers reported no repertoire similarity difference between concordant and discordant twins, possibly from limited power. Clonotypes shared with others were fewer in IBD patients than in healthy twins, especially with disease activity. No separation of different T cell subtypes was possible.

The V gene is TRBV29-1, the J gene TRBJ2-3; absent DNA, TCRdb's TRBD1 call cannot be checked. The sample comprised blood. The source of this sequence is a human donor with ulcerative colitis or Crohn's disease, or a healthy co-twin of an affected twin (not recorded which). CDR3 loop: CSVEGPGPSTDTQYF.